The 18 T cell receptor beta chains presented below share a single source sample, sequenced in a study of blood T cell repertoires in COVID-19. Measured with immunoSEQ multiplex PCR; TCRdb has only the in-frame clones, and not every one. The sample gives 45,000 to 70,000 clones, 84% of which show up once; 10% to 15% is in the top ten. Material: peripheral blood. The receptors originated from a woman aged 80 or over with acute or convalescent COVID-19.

The DNA of the CDR3 is TGTGCCAGCAGCCGCAGGTCGGGGAGCTCCTACGAGCAGTACTTC. Amino acid sequence: CASSRRSGSSYEQYF. The V call is TRBV5-6, the J call TRBJ2-7; TRBD2 is a possible D gene (5 bases). V was cut by 4 bases and J by 0 bases, with 14 bases left in between. The CDR3 length is 15 residues. In germline, CDR1 is SGHDT, CDR2 YYEEEE. The variable domain in full, with the rest retrieved from reference TRBV5-6 and TRBJ2-7, is DAGVTQSPTHLIKTRGQQVTLRCSPKSGHDTVSWYQQALGQGPQFIFQYYEEEERQRGNFPDRFSGHQFPNYSSELNVNALLLGDSALYLCASSRRSGSSYEQYFGPGTRLTVT.

The CDR3: CASSLGGGNPNEQFF. CDR3 nucleotide sequence: TGTGCCAGCAGCTTAGGCGGGGGGAACCCCAATGAGCAGTTCTTC. The V gene is TRBV5-4, the J gene TRBJ2-1; 8 bases line up with TRBD2. J gave up 6 bases and V 2 bases, and 7 bases lay outside the gene matches. The germline V gene encodes CDR1 SGHNT and CDR2 YYREEE (reference sequence). CDR3 length: 15 amino acids.

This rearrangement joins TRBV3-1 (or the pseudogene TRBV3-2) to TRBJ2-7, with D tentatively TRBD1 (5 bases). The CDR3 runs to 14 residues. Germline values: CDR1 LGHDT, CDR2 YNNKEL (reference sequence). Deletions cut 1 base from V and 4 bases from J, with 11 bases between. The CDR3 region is CASSQVEGEYEQYF. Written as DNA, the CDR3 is TGTGCCAGCAGCCAAGTTGAAGGGGAATACGAGCAGTACTTC.

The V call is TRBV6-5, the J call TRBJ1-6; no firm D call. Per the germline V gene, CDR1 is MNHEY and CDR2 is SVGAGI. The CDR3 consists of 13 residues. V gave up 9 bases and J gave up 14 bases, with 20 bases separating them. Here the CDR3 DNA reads TGTGCCAGTGAAAAGTCGGCCACCAGGACCCTCCACTTT. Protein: CASEKSATRTLHF.

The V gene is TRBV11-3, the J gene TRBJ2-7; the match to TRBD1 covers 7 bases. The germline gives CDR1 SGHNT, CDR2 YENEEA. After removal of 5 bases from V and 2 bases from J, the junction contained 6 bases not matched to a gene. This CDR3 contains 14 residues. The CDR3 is CASSPRDSAYEQYF. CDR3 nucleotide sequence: TGTGCCAGCAGCCCCAGGGACAGTGCCTACGAGCAGTACTTC.

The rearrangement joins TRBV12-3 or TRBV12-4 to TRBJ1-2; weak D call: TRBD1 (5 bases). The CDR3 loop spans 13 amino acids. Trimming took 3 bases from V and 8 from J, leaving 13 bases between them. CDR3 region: CASSFPGGRGYTF. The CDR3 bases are TGTGCCAGCAGTTTCCCCGGGGGGAGAGGCTACACCTTC.

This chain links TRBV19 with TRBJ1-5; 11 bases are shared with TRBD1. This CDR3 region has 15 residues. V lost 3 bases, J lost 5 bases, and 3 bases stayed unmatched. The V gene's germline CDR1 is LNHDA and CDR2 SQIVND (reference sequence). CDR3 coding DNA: TGTGCCAGTAGTATTCGGACAGGGGGCGATCAGCCCCAGCATTTT. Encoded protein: CASSIRTGGDQPQHF.

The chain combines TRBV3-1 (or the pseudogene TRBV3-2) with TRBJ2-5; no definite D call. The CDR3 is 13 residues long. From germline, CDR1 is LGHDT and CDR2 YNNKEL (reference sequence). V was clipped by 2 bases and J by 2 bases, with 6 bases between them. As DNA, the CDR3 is TGTGCCAGCAGCCAATTTATTCAAGAGACCCAGTACTTC. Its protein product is CASSQFIQETQYF.

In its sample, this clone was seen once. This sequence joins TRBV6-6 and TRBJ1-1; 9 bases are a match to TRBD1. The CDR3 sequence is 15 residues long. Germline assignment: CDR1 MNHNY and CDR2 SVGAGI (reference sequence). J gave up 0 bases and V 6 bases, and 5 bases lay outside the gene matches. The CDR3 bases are TGTGCCAGCAGCGACAGGGGGTTGATGAACACTGAAGCTTTCTTT. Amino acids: CASSDRGLMNTEAFF.

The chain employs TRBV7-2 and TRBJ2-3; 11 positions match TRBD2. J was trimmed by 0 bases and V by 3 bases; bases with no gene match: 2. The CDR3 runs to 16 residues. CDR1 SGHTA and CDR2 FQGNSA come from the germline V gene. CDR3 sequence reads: CASSFLAGGSTDTQYF. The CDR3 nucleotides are TGTGCCAGCAGCTTTCTAGCGGGGGGCAGCACAGATACGCAGTATTTT.

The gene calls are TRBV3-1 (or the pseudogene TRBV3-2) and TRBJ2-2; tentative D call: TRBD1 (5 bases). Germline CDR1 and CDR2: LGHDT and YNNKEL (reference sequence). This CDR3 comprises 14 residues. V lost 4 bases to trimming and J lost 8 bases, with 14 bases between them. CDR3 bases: TGTGCCAGCAGCCTCGACTCAGGGTCAGGGGAGCTGTTTTTT. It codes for CASSLDSGSGELFF.

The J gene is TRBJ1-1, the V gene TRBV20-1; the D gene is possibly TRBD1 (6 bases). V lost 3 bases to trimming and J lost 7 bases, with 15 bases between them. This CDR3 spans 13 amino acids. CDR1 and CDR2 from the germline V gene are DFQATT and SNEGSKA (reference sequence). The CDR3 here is CSASRGGGGEAFF. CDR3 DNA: TGCAGTGCTAGTCGCGGGGGCGGGGGTGAAGCTTTCTTT.

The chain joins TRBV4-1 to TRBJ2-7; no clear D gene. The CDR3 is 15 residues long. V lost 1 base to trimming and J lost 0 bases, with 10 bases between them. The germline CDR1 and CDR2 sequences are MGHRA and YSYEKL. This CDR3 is CASSQGLPSSYEQYF. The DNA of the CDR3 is TGCGCCAGCAGCCAAGGACTCCCGAGCTCCTACGAGCAGTACTTC.

The CDR3 loop is CASKAGVGELFF. The CDR3 coding sequence is TGTGCCAGCAAGGCAGGGGTCGGGGAGCTGTTTTTT. The chain combines TRBV5-6 with TRBJ2-2, with D possibly matching TRBD1 (6 bases). Trimming took off 6 bases at V and 7 bases at J, with 10 bases between the two ends. The CDR3 sequence is 12 residues long. CDR1 SGHDT and CDR2 YYEEEE come from the germline V gene.

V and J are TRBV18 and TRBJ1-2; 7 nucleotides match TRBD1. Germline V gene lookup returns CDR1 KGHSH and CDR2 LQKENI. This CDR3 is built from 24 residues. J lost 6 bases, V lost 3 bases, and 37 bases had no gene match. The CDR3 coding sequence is TGTGCCAGCTCACCCACTACGTTTGTCGGACAGGTAGAGTCCAGTCCCAAAGGGAAGGATGGCTACACCTTC. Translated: CASSPTTFVGQVESSPKGKDGYTF.

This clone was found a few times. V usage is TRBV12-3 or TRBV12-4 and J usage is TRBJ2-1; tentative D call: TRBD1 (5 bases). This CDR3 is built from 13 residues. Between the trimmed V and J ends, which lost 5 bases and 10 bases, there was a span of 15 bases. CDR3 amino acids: CASSTYLTAEQFF. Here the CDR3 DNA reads TGTGCCAGCAGTACCTACTTGACAGCCGAGCAGTTCTTC.

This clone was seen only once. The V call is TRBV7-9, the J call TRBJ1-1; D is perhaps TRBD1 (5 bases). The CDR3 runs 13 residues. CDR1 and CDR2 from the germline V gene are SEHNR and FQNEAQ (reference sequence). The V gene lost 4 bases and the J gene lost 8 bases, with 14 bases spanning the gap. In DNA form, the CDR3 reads TGTGCCAGCAGCTCGGACGCCGACAGCGAAGCTTTCTTT. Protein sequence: CASSSDADSEAFF.

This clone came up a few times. The DNA for the CDR3 is TGTGCCAGCAGTTTATCGTCCCTGGCGGGCACTGAAGCTTTCTTT. It translates to CASSLSSLAGTEAFF. The chain uses TRBV27 and TRBJ1-1; no clear D. The CDR3 runs to 15 residues. V gave up 0 bases and J gave up 4 bases, with 12 bases separating them. Per the germline V gene, CDR1 is MNHEY and CDR2 is SMNVEV (reference sequence).